Each of the 30 T cell receptor beta chains below was sequenced from the same sample in a study of T cell responses to AZD1222 COVID-19 vaccine. Method: immunoSEQ multiplex PCR; TCRdb's copy keeps in-frame clones and lacks some. The sample includes approximately 150,000 clones, approximately 90% of them seen just once. This specimen was peripheral blood, taken on day 0 of AZD1222 vaccination. All receptors come from an adult in good health.

This chain connects TRBV2 to TRBJ1-6; D gene unclear. This CDR3 spans 14 amino acids. V lost 8 bases and J 0 bases, leaving 8 bases between the germline ends. Germline CDR1 reads SNHLY; CDR2 reads FYNNEI. CDR3 coding DNA: TGTGCCAGCCGGGCGAGCTCCTATAATTCACCCCTCCACTTT. It specifies CASRASSYNSPLHF.

The chain has TRBV27 and TRBJ1-5; D uncertain. V gave up 5 bases and J gave up 3 bases, with 2 bases separating them. Germline CDR1 is MNHEY and CDR2 is SMNVEV (reference sequence). This CDR3 is built from 11 residues. The DNA for the CDR3 is TGTGCCAGCAGTCTCAATCAGCCCCAGCATTTT. Its protein product is CASSLNQPQHF.

The chain recombines TRBV2 with TRBJ1-1; unclear D gene. Germline V gives CDR1 SNHLY, CDR2 FYNNEI. Trimming shortened V by 3 bases and J by 1 base, and 9 bases separated the two germline ends. This CDR3 is 14 amino acids long. CDR3 coding DNA: TGTGCCAGCAGTGAGAGGGAACAGAACACTGAAGCTTTCTTT. It translates to CASSEREQNTEAFF.

This sequence joins TRBV7-9 and TRBJ1-2; D perhaps matches TRBD1 (5 bases). Germline CDR1 reads SEHNR; CDR2 reads FQNEAQ (reference sequence). The ends were cut back, 5 bases at V and 2 bases at J, with 12 bases in the middle. The CDR3 contains 14 residues. The CDR3 loop is CASSQTTDNYGYTF. In DNA, the CDR3 is TGTGCCAGCAGCCAGACGACAGACAACTATGGCTACACCTTC.

This clone showed up just once. V is TRBV30 and J is TRBJ1-5; possibly TRBD1 for D (5 bases). Germline CDR1 is GTSNPN and CDR2 is SVGIG (reference sequence). The CDR3 covers 13 residues. V was pared by 0 bases and J by 2 bases, with 5 bases between. Here the CDR3 DNA reads TGTGCCTGGAGTGTACAGGGCAATCAGCCCCAGCATTTT. Encoded protein: CAWSVQGNQPQHF.

This clone was seen once. The chain is built from TRBV21-1 and TRBJ1-2. TRBV21-1 is designated a pseudogene. The CDR3 length is 20 residues. CDR3 DNA sequence: TGTGCCAGCAGCAAAGGAAATCTAGGGCCTGGGGAGACCTATAGCTATGGCTACACCTTC. Its protein product is CASSKGNLGPGETYSYGYTF.

This sequence joins TRBV11-2 and TRBJ1-1; 7 positions match TRBD1. Germline V gene sequence: CDR1 SGHAT, CDR2 FQNNGV. Trimming took 3 bases from V and 1 from J; bases not matched to a gene: 8. CDR3 length: 16 amino acids. CDR3 bases: TGTGCCAGCAGCTTGGGCCCCGGGACAGCGAACACTGAAGCTTTCTTT. The encoded protein is CASSLGPGTANTEAFF.

J is TRBJ2-5 and V is TRBV4-1; D might be TRBD1 (6 bases). The CDR3 sequence is 20 residues long. Germline lookup yields CDR1 MGHRA and CDR2 YSYEKL. V lost 4 bases to trimming and J lost 4 bases, with 31 bases between them. The CDR3, as DNA: TGCGCCAGCAGCCCCTCAAGGGTATTGGGAGAGATACAAGGGGGAGAGACCCAGTACTTC. This sequence encodes CASSPSRVLGEIQGGETQYF.

V and J are TRBV5-1 and TRBJ1-2, with D possibly being TRBD1 (5 bases). Germline loops: CDR1 SGHRS, CDR2 YFSETQ. The V end was cut by 0 bases, the J end by 4 bases, with 13 bases between. The CDR3 is 15 amino acids. The CDR3 bases are TGCGCCAGCAGCTTGGGAGACAGAACCCTCTATGGCTACACCTTC. Translating gives CASSLGDRTLYGYTF.

The CDR3 region is CASSGRGVFETQYF. In DNA form, the CDR3 reads TGCGCCAGCAGCGGCCGAGGGGTTTTCGAGACCCAGTACTTC. The V and J genes are TRBV5-1 and TRBJ2-5; perhaps D is TRBD1 or TRBD2 (5 bases each). Germline CDR1 SGHRS, CDR2 YFSETQ. V was shortened by 4 bases and J by 5 bases, with 15 bases between the two germline ends. The CDR3 covers 14 residues. Supplemented by reference TRBV5-1 and TRBJ2-5, the full variable domain reads KAGVTQTPRYLIKTRGQQVTLSCSPISGHRSVSWYQQTPGQGLQFLFEYFSETQRNKGNFPGRFSGRQFSNSRSEMNVSTLELGDSALYLCASSGRGVFETQYFGPGTRLLVL.

The CDR3 spells CASNRHTDTQYF. As DNA, the CDR3 is TGTGCCAGCAATCGGCACACAGATACGCAGTATTTT. J is TRBJ2-3 and V is TRBV28; D unclear. The V and J ends lost 7 bases and 2 bases respectively, with 7 bases between them. The germline V gene has CDR1 MDHEN and CDR2 SYDVKM. The CDR3 covers 12 residues.

The rearrangement uses TRBV7-9 and TRBJ2-7; D remains ambiguous. Germline values: CDR1 SEHNR, CDR2 FQNEAQ (reference sequence). This CDR3 region has 15 residues. V lost 6 bases and J 0 bases, leaving 15 bases between the germline ends. The DNA of the CDR3 is TGTGCCAGCAGTTTCGAACAGATAAACTCCTACGAGCAGTACTTC. Translating gives CASSFEQINSYEQYF.

CDR3 sequence: CASSLVSTDTQYF. Here the CDR3 DNA reads TGTGCCAGCAGTTTAGTTAGCACAGATACGCAGTATTTT. The V and J genes are TRBV6-5 and TRBJ2-3, with no clear D. The germline CDR1 and CDR2 sequences are MNHEY and SVGAGI. The CDR3 sequence is 13 residues long. V lost 4 bases, J lost 0 bases, and 5 bases lay in between.

The V call is TRBV18, the J call TRBJ2-3; the D is unclear. Trimming removed 4 bases from V and 0 bases from J, with 8 bases in between. The germline V gene encodes CDR1 KGHSH and CDR2 LQKENI. CDR3 length: 14 residues. The CDR3 loop is CASSLPFSTDTQYF. In DNA form, the CDR3 reads TGTGCCAGCTCACTCCCCTTTAGCACAGATACGCAGTATTTT. Full variable domain (outside the CDR3, taken from reference TRBV18 and TRBJ2-3): NAGVMQNPRHLVRRRGQEARLRCSPMKGHSHVYWYRQLPEEGLKFMVYLQKENIIDESGMPKERFSAEFPKEGPSILRIQQVVRGDSAAYFCASSLPFSTDTQYFGPGTRLTVL.

The J gene is TRBJ2-3, the V gene TRBV9; D ambiguous. Trimming left V 5 bases short and J 2 bases short, with 12 bases between. The CDR3 loop spans 14 amino acids. CDR1 is SGDLS and CDR2 is YYNGEE in the germline V gene. DNA for the CDR3: TGTGCCAGCAGTCGGGCGACGAACACAGATACGCAGTATTTT. Amino acid sequence: CASSRATNTDTQYF.

The chain links TRBV5-6 to TRBJ1-1; TRBD1 agrees at 8 bases. The CDR3 totals 17 residues. J lost 0 bases, V lost 1 base, and 8 bases had no gene match. The V gene's germline CDR1 is SGHDT and CDR2 YYEEEE. CDR3 coding DNA: TGTGCCAGCAGCTTGTTGCTGGGGGACAGGATGAACACTGAAGCTTTCTTT. Translated, it gives CASSLLLGDRMNTEAFF.

This chain links TRBV6-6 with TRBJ1-5; D is perhaps TRBD1 (5 bases). There are 17 residues in the CDR3. Germline CDR1 is MNHNY and CDR2 is SVGAGI (reference sequence). Between the trimmed V and J ends, which lost 5 bases and 6 bases, there was a span of 23 bases. This CDR3 is CASSPPRDRSTRQPQHF. The CDR3 bases are TGTGCCAGCAGTCCACCACGGGACCGATCAACGCGTCAGCCCCAGCATTTT.

This clone has a single count. The chain is built from TRBV25-1 and TRBJ1-2; 8 bases align to TRBD1. V shed 4 bases and J 7 bases; nucleotides not matched to a gene: 8. The CDR3 spans 14 residues. Germline V gives CDR1 MGHDK, CDR2 SYGVNS. CDR3 protein: CASSGSTGAGGYTF. CDR3 DNA sequence: TGTGCCAGCAGTGGCTCGACAGGGGCTGGTGGCTACACCTTC.

The V gene is TRBV16, the J gene TRBJ2-3; D gene unclear. Germline V gives CDR1 KGHSY, CDR2 FQNENV. The CDR3 has 14 residues. Between the trimmed V and J ends, which lost 0 bases and 6 bases, there was a span of 10 bases. CDR3 sequence: CASSQSPQADTQYF. Written as DNA, the CDR3 is TGTGCCAGCAGCCAATCTCCCCAAGCGGATACGCAGTATTTT.

CDR3: CASSPSTGGYEQYF. CDR3 DNA sequence: TGTGCCAGCAGCCCCTCGACAGGGGGCTACGAGCAGTACTTC. V and J are TRBV3-1 (or the pseudogene TRBV3-2) and TRBJ2-7; the match to TRBD1 covers 9 bases. This CDR3 has 14 residues. CDR1 and CDR2 from the germline V gene are LGHDT and YNNKEL (reference sequence). V shed 4 bases, J shed 3 bases, and the junction held 4 bases outside the gene matches.

This clone has only one observation. In nucleotides, the CDR3 is TGTGCCAGCAGAACAGAATCCGGAAAACTGTTTTTT. Protein product: CASRTESGKLFF. This sequence joins TRBV27 and TRBJ1-4, with D unresolved. Germline values: CDR1 MNHEY, CDR2 SMNVEV (reference sequence). Between the trimmed V and J ends, which lost 6 bases and 10 bases, there was a span of 12 bases. The CDR3 covers 12 residues. Combining the CDR3 with reference TRBV27 and TRBJ1-4 gives the whole variable domain EAQVTQNPRYLITVTGKKLTVTCSQNMNHEYMSWYRQDPGLGLRQIYYSMNVEVTDKGDVPEGYKVSRKEKRNFPLILESPSPNQTSLYFCASRTESGKLFFGSGTQLSVL.

V usage is TRBV6-1 and J usage is TRBJ1-2, with TRBD1 as a possible D gene (5 bases). Germline V gene sequence: CDR1 MNHNS, CDR2 SASEGT. The CDR3 sequence is 15 residues long. Trimming took off 1 base at V and 2 bases at J, with 11 bases between the two ends. The CDR3 reads CASSEGPGLNYGYTF. In DNA, the CDR3 is TGTGCCAGCAGTGAAGGCCCGGGGCTAAACTATGGCTACACCTTC.

This chain links TRBV28 with TRBJ2-1; no firm D call. CDR3 size: 16 residues. The V gene lost 5 bases and the J gene lost 5 bases, with 19 bases spanning the gap. The germline V gene encodes CDR1 MDHEN and CDR2 SYDVKM. The CDR3 here is CASSPLEVSLDNEQFF. For the CDR3, the DNA is TGTGCCAGCAGTCCCCTAGAAGTCTCTCTAGACAATGAGCAGTTCTTC.

This sequence joins TRBV9 and TRBJ2-3; D gene unclear. V shed 1 base and J shed 4 bases, with 7 bases lying between them. The CDR3 is 13 residues long. Germline CDR1 is SGDLS and CDR2 is YYNGEE. In nucleotides, the CDR3 is TGTGCCAGCAGCGTACTCGGCGCAGATACGCAGTATTTT. It specifies CASSVLGADTQYF.

This clone was recorded once. The chain uses TRBV30 and TRBJ2-7; 8 bases are a match to TRBD1. With 7 bases clipped from V and 5 bases from J, the junction kept 7 bases outside the gene matches. The CDR3 is made up of 12 amino acids. Germline assignment: CDR1 GTSNPN and CDR2 SVGIG (reference sequence). The CDR3 region is CASTDRANEQYF. CDR3 coding DNA: TGTGCCTCCACGGACAGGGCGAACGAGCAGTACTTC.

This clone was detected once. The rearrangement uses TRBV5-8 and TRBJ1-1, with 8 bases aligning to TRBD1. This CDR3 spans 15 amino acids. Germline V lookup: CDR1 SGHTS, CDR2 YDEGEE. V trimming: 3 bases; J trimming: 1 base; junction bases outside the gene matches: 5. CDR3 bases: TGTGCCAGCAGCTGGGAGGGACAGGCGAACACTGAAGCTTTCTTT. Translated, it gives CASSWEGQANTEAFF.

The V and J genes are TRBV7-9 and TRBJ1-1, with D tentatively TRBD1 (5 bases). V lost 4 bases and J lost 6, with 9 bases in between. CDR3 length: 12 amino acids. Germline V CDR1 and CDR2: SEHNR, FQNEAQ (reference sequence). The CDR3 here is CASSSGGAEAFF. CDR3 DNA sequence: TGTGCCAGCAGCTCCGGGGGGGCTGAAGCTTTCTTT.

The chain couples TRBV28 to TRBJ1-2; 7 nucleotides align to TRBD1. V lost 5 bases, J lost 5 bases, and 17 bases stayed unmatched. Germline V gene sequence: CDR1 MDHEN, CDR2 SYDVKM. CDR3 length equals 17 residues. CDR3 protein: CASSPIKLGQSSYGYTF. CDR3 nucleotide sequence: TGTGCCAGCAGTCCCATAAAACTGGGACAGTCCAGTTATGGCTACACCTTC.

This chain links TRBV7-9 with TRBJ2-7, with 8 nucleotides matching TRBD2. V was pared by 2 bases and J by 9 bases, with 12 bases of the junction left unmatched. Germline V gives CDR1 SEHNR, CDR2 FQNEAQ (reference sequence). The CDR3 contains 15 residues. This CDR3 reads CASSLYTGGPTGQYF. The CDR3 bases are TGTGCCAGCAGCTTATACACGGGAGGGCCTACCGGGCAGTACTTC. Supplemented by reference TRBV7-9 and TRBJ2-7, the full variable domain reads DTGVSQNPRHKITKRGQNVTFRCDPISEHNRLYWYRQTLGQGPEFLTYFQNEAQLEKSRLLSDRFSAERPKGSFSTLEIQRTEQGDSAMYLCASSLYTGGPTGQYFGPGTRLTVT.

The V gene is TRBV5-4, the J gene TRBJ2-7, with D tentatively TRBD2 (6 bases). Germline CDR1 reads SGHNT; CDR2 reads YYREEE (reference sequence). The ends were cut back, 4 bases at V and 7 bases at J, with 24 bases in the middle. CDR3 size: 16 residues. The CDR3 nucleotides read TGTGCCAGCAGCCCGCCCCCCGCGAGCGGTGCGGGGGAGCAGTACTTC. It codes for CASSPPPASGAGEQYF.